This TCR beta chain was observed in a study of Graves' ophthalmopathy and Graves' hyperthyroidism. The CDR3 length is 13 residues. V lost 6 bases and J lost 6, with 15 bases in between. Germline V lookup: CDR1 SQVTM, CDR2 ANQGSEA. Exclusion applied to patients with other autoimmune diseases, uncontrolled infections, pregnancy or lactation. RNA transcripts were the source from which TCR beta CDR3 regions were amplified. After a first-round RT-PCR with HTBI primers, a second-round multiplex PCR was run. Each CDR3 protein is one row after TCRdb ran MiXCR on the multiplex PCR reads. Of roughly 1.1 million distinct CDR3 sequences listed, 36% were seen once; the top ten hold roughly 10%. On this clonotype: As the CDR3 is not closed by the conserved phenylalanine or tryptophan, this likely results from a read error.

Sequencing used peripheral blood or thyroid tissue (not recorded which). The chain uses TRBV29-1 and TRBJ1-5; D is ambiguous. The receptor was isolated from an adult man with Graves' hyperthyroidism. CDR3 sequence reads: CSVAHGVTQPQHL. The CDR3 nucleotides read TGCAGCGTAGCGCACGGGGTAACTCAGCCCCAGCATCTT.